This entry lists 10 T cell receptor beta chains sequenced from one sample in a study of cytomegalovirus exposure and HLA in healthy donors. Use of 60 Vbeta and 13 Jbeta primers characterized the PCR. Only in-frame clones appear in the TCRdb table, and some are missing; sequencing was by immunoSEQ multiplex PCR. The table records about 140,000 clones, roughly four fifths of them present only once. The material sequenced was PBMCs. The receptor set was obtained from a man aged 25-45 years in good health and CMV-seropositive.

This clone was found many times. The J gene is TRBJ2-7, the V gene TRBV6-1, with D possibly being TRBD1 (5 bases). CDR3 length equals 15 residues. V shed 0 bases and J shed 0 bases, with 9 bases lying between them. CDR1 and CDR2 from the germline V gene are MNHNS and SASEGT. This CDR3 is CASSEAAGSSYEQYF. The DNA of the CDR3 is TGTGCCAGCAGTGAAGCAGCAGGGTCCTCCTACGAGCAGTACTTC.

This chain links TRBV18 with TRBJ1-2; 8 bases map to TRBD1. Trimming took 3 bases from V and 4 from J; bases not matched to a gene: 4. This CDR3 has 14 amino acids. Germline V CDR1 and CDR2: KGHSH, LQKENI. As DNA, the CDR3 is TGTGCCAGCTCACCTCTGGACAGGGCCTATGGCTACACCTTC. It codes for CASSPLDRAYGYTF.

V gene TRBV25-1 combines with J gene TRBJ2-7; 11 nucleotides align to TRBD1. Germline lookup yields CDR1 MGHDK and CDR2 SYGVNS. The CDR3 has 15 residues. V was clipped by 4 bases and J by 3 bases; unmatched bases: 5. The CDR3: CASSVGDRGIYEQYF. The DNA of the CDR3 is TGTGCCAGCAGTGTGGGGGACAGGGGGATCTACGAGCAGTACTTC.

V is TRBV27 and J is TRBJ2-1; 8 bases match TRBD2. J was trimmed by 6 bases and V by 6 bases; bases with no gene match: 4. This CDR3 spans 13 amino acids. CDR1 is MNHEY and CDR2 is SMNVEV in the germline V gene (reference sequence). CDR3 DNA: TGTGCCAGCAGGGGACTAGTCATCAATGAGCAGTTCTTC. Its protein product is CASRGLVINEQFF.

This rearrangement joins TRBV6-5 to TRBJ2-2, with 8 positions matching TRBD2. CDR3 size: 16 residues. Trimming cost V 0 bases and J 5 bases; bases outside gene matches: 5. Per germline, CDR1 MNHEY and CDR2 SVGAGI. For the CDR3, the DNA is TGTGCCAGCAGTTACTCGATTACGGGAGGGACCGGGGAGCTGTTTTTT. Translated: CASSYSITGGTGELFF.

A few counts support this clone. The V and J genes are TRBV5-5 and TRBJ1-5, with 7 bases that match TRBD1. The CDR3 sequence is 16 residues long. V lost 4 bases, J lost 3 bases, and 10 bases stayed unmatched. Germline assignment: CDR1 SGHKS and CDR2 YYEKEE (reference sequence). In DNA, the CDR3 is TGTGCCAGCAGCGGAACCCTGGGACAGCCCAATCAGCCCCAGCATTTT. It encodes CASSGTLGQPNQPQHF.

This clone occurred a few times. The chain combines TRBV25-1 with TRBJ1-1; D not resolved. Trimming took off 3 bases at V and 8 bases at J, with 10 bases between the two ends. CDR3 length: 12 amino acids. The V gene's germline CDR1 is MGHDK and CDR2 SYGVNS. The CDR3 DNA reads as TGTGCCAGCAGTGAGAGAGATCGGGAAGCTTTCTTT. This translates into CASSERDREAFF.

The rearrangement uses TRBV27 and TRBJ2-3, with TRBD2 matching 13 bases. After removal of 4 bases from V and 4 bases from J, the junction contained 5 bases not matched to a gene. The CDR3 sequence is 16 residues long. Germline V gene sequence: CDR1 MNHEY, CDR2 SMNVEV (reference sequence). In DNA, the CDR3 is TGTGCCAGCAGTTCCGGGACTAGCGGGGTCTCAGATACGCAGTATTTT. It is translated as CASSSGTSGVSDTQYF.

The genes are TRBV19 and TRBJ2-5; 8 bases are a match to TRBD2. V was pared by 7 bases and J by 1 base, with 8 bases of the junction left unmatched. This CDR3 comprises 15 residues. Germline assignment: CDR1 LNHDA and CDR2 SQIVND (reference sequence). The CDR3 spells CASKVAGHPQETQYF. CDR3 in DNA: TGTGCCAGTAAGGTAGCGGGACACCCCCAAGAGACCCAGTACTTC.

The CDR3 nucleotides are TGCGCCAGCAGCGCCGACAGGGCAAGCACAGATACGCAGTATTTT. The encoded protein is CASSADRASTDTQYF. This chain links TRBV4-1 with TRBJ2-3; 7 bases are a match to TRBD1. Germline lookup yields CDR1 MGHRA and CDR2 YSYEKL. The V gene end was trimmed by 5 bases and the J gene end by 0 bases; junction bases not matched to a gene: 5. This CDR3 contains 15 residues.